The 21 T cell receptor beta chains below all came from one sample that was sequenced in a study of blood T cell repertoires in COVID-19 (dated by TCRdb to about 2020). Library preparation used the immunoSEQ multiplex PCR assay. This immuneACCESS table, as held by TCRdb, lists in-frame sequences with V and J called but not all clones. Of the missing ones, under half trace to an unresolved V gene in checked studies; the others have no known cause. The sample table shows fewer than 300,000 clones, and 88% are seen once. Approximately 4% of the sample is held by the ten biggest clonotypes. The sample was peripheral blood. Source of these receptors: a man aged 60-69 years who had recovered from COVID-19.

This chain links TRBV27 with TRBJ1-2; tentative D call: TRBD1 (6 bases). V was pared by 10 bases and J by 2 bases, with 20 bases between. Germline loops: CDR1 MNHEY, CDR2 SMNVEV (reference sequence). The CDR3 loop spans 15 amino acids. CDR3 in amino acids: CATQRGGSMNYGYTF. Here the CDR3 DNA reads TGTGCCACCCAAAGAGGGGGATCCATGAACTATGGCTACACCTTC.

CDR3 in DNA: TGTGCCACCAGTGATTCCTGGGGACAGGGGTTCTACAATGAGCAGTTCTTC. Its translation: CATSDSWGQGFYNEQFF. This sequence joins TRBV24-1 and TRBJ2-1; 10 nucleotides match TRBD1. Germline CDR1 reads KGHDR; CDR2 reads SFDVKD. The junction had 6 bases not matched to a gene; V was cut back by 2 bases and J by 3 bases. The CDR3 is made up of 17 amino acids.

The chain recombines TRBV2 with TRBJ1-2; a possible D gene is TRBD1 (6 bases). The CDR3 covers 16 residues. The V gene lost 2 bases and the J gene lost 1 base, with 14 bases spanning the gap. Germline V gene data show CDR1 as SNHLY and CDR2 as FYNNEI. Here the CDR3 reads CASSESIGQLNYGYTF. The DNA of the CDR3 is TGTGCCAGCAGTGAATCAATTGGACAGCTTAACTATGGCTACACCTTC.

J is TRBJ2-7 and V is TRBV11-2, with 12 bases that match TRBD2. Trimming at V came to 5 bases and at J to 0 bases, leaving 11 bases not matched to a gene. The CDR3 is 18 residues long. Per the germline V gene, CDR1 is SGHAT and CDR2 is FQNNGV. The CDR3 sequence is CASSTTGLAGHYSYEQYF. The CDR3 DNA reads TGTGCCAGCAGCACAACCGGACTAGCGGGGCACTACTCCTACGAGCAGTACTTC.

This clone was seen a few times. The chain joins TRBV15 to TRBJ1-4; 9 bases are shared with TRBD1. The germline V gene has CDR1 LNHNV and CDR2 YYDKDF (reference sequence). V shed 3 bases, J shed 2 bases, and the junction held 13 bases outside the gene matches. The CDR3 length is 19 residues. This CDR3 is CATSSGRRTGVKTNEKLFF. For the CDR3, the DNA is TGTGCCACCAGCAGTGGCCGGCGGACAGGGGTTAAGACTAATGAAAAACTGTTTTTT.

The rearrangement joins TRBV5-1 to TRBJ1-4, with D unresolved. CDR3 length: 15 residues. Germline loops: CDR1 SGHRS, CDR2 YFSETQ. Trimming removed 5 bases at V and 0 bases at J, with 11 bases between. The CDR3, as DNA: TGCGCCAGCAGACCTACCGGGACAACTAATGAAAAACTGTTTTTT. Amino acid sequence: CASRPTGTTNEKLFF.

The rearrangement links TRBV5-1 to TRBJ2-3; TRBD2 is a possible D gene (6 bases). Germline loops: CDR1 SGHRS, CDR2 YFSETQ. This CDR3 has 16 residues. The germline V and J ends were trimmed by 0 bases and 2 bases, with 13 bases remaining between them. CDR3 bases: TGCGCCAGCAGCTTGGGACTAGGGCCGAACACAGATACGCAGTATTTT. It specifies CASSLGLGPNTDTQYF. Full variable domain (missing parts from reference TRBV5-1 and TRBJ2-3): KAGVTQTPRYLIKTRGQQVTLSCSPISGHRSVSWYQQTPGQGLQFLFEYFSETQRNKGNFPGRFSGRQFSNSRSEMNVSTLELGDSALYLCASSLGLGPNTDTQYFGPGTRLTVL.

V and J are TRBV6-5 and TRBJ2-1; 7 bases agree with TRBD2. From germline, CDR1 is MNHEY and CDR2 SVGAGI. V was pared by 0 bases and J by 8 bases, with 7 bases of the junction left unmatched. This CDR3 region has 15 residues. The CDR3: CASSYSSGGGHEQFF. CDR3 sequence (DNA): TGTGCCAGCAGTTACTCGTCGGGGGGAGGGCATGAGCAGTTCTTC.

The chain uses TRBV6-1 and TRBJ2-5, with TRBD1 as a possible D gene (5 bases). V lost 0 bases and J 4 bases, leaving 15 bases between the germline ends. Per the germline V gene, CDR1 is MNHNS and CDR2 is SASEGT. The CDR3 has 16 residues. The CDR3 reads CASSEALLDTSETQYF. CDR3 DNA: TGTGCCAGCAGTGAAGCGCTTCTGGACACATCAGAGACCCAGTACTTC.

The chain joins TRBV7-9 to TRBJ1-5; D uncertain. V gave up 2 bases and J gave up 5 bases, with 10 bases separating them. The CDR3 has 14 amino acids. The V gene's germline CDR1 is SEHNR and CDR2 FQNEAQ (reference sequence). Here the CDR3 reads CASSLYDGDQPQHF. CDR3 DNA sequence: TGTGCCAGCAGCTTATATGATGGAGATCAGCCCCAGCATTTT.

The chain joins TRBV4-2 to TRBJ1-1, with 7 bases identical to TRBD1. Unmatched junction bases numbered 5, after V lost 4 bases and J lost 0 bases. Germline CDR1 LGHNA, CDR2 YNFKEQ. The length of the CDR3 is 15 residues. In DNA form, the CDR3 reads TGTGCCAGCAGCCGCGGACAGGTCATGAACACTGAAGCTTTCTTT. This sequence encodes CASSRGQVMNTEAFF.

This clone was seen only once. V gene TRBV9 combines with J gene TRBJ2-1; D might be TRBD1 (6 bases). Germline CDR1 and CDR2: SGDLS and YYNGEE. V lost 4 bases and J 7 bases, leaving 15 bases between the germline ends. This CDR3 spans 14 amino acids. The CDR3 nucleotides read TGTGCCAGCAGCCCCTCCCCTACAGGGAATGAGCAGTTCTTC. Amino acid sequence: CASSPSPTGNEQFF. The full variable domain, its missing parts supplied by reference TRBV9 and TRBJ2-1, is DSGVTQTPKHLITATGQRVTLRCSPRSGDLSVYWYQQSLDQGLQFLIQYYNGEERAKGNILERFSAQQFPDLHSELNLSSLELGDSALYFCASSPSPTGNEQFFGPGTRLTVL.

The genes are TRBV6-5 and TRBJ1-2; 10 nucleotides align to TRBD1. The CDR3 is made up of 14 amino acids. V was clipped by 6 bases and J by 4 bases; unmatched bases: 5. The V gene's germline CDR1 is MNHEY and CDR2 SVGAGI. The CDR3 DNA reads TGTGCCAGCAGCGACAGGGGGCGCGCCTATGGCTACACCTTC. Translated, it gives CASSDRGRAYGYTF.

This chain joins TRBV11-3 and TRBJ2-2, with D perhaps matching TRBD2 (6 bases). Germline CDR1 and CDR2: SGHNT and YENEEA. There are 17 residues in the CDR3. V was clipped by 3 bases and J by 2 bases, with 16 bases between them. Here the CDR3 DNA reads TGTGCCAGCAGCTTCGGAGGGCCGACAGTAAACACCGGGGAGCTGTTTTTT. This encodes CASSFGGPTVNTGELFF.

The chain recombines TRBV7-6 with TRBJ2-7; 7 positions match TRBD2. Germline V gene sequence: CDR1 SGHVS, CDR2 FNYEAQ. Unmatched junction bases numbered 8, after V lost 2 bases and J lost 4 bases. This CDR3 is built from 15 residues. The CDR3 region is CASSLTDGGGYEQYF. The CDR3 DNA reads TGTGCCAGCAGCTTAACTGATGGGGGGGGGTACGAGCAGTACTTC.

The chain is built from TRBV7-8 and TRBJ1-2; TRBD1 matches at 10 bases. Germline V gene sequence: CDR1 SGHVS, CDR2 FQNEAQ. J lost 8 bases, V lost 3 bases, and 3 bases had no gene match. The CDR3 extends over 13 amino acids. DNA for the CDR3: TGTGCCAGCAGCTTCGGGACAGGGGTCGGCTACACCTTC. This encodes CASSFGTGVGYTF. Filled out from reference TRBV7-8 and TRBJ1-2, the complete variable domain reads GAGVSQSPRYKVAKRGQDVALRCDPISGHVSLFWYQQALGQGPEFLTYFQNEAQLDKSGLPSDRFFAERPEGSVSTLKIQRTQQEDSAVYLCASSFGTGVGYTFGSGTRLTVV.

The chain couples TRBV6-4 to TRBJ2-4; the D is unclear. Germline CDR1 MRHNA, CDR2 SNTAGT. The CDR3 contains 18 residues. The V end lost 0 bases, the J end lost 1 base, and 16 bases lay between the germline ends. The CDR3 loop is CASSDSSRGLRAKNIQYF. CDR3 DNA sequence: TGTGCCAGCAGTGACTCGAGTCGTGGGCTCCGGGCCAAAAACATTCAGTACTTC.

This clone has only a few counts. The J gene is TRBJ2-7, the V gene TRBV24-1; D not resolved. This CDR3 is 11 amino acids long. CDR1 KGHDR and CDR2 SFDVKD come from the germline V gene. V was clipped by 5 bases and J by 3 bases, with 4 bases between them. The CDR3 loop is CATSAGYEQYF. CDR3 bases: TGTGCCACCAGTGCGGGCTACGAGCAGTACTTC.

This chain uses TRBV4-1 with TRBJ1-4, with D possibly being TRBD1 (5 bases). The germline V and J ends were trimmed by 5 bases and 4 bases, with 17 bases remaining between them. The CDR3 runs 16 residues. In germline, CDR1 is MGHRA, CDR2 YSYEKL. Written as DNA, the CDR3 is TGCGCCAGCAGCGCCATACCGGGTAGGGGTAATGAAAAACTGTTTTTT. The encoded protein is CASSAIPGRGNEKLFF.

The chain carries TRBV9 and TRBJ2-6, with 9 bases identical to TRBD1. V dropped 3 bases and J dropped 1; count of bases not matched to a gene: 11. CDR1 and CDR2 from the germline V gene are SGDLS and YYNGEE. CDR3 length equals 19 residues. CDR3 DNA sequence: TGTGCCAGCAGCGGGCCTACGGGACAGGGTCTGTCTGGGGCCAACGTCCTGACTTTC. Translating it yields CASSGPTGQGLSGANVLTF.

The CDR3 is CASRPHRSGYGNQPQHF. Written as DNA, the CDR3 is TGTGCCAGCAGACCCCATCGTTCGGGATACGGCAATCAGCCCCAGCATTTT. The chain is built from TRBV2 and TRBJ1-5; D uncertain. The CDR3 sequence is 17 residues long. The V end was cut by 6 bases, the J end by 2 bases, with 20 bases between. Germline loops: CDR1 SNHLY, CDR2 FYNNEI. The whole variable domain, remainder taken from reference TRBV2 and TRBJ1-5, is EPEVTQTPSHQVTQMGQEVILRCVPISNHLYFYWYRQILGQKVEFLVSFYNNEISEKSEIFDDQFSVERPDGSNFTLKIRSTKLEDSAMYFCASRPHRSGYGNQPQHFGDGTRLSIL.